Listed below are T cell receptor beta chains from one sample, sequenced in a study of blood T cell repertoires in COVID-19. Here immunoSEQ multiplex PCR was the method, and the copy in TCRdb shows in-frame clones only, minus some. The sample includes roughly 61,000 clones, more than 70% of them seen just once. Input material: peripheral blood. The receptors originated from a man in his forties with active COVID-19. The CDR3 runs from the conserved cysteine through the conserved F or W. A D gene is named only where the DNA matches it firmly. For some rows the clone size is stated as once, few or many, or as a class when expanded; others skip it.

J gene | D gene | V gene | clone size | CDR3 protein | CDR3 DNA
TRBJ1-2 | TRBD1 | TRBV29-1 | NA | CSVEDQGGYYYGYTF | TGCAGCGTTGAAGATCAGGGGGGCTATTACTATGGCTACACCTTC
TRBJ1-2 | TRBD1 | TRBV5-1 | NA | CASSFGQGTNYGYTF | TGCGCCAGCAGCTTTGGACAGGGCACCAACTATGGCTACACCTTC
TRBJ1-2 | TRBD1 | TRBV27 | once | CASSSTGTGNAYGYTF | TGTGCCAGCAGTTCAACCGGGACAGGGAATGCCTATGGCTACACCTTC
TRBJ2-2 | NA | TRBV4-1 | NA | CASSQEPARRGGELFF | TGCGCCAGCAGCCAAGAGCCGGCCCGACGGGGGGGGGAGCTGTTTTTT
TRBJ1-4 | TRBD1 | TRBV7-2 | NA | CASSDRVNEKLFF | TGTGCCAGCAGCGACAGGGTTAATGAAAAACTGTTTTTT
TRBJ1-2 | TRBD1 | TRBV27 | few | CASSTRQGDGYTF | TGTGCCAGCAGTACCCGACAGGGGGATGGCTACACCTTC
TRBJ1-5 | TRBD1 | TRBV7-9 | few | CASSATGAGNQPQHF | TGTGCCAGCAGCGCAACAGGGGCAGGTAATCAGCCCCAGCATTTT
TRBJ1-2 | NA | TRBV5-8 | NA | CASSLAAGIYGYTF | TGTGCCAGCAGCTTGGCGGCGGGCATCTATGGCTACACCTTC
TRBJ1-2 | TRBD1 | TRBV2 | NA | CASRQTSGTAQRGYTF | TGTGCCAGCAGGCAGACTTCCGGGACAGCCCAGAGGGGCTACACCTTC
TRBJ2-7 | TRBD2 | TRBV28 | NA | CASSWVGSGRTISYEQYF | TGTGCCAGCAGTTGGGTAGGGAGCGGGAGAACTATCTCCTACGAGCAGTACTTC
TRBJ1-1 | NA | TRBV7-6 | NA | CASSLALGNTEAFF | TGTGCCAGCAGCTTAGCGCTCGGGAACACTGAAGCTTTCTTT
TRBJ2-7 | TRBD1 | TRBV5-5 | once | CASSWFGTAYEQYF | TGTGCCAGCAGCTGGTTTGGGACAGCCTACGAGCAGTACTTC
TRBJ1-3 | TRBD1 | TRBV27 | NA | CASSLQGGPGNTIYF | TGTGCCAGCAGTTTACAGGGGGGACCCGGAAACACCATATATTTT
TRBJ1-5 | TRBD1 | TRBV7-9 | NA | CASSYGQGGGEPQHF | TGTGCCAGCAGCTACGGACAGGGCGGTGGAGAGCCCCAGCATTTT
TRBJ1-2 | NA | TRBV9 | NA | CASSVVGGNYGYTF | TGTGCCAGCAGCGTAGTGGGAGGTAACTATGGCTACACCTTC
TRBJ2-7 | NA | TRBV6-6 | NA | CASSRPGSRSYEQYF | TGTGCCAGCAGTCGCCCGGGGTCTCGTTCCTACGAGCAGTACTTC
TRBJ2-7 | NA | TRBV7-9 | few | CASSSDYYEQYF | TGTGCCAGCAGCTCGGACTACTACGAGCAGTACTTC
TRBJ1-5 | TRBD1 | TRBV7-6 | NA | CASSSDRGYSNQPQHF | TGTGCCAGCAGCTCGGACAGGGGGTATAGCAATCAGCCCCAGCATTTT
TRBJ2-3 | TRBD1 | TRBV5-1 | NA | CASSLQPPSGTGAEDTQYF | TGCGCCAGCAGCTTGCAACCCCCTTCCGGGACAGGGGCAGAAGATACGCAGTATTTT
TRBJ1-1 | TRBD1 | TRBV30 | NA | CAWSVGGGDTEAFF | TGTGCCTGGAGTGTAGGGGGCGGGGACACTGAAGCTTTCTTT
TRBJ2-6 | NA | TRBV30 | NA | CAWAGSGANVLTF | TGTGCCTGGGCGGGCTCTGGGGCCAACGTCCTGACTTTC
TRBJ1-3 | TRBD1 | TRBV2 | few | CASSYGRDSPNTIYF | TGTGCCAGCAGTTATGGCCGGGACAGCCCAAACACCATATATTTT
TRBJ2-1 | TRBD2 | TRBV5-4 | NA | CASSLWFGAGGNHNEQFF | TGTGCCAGCAGCCTTTGGTTTGGGGCGGGAGGTAACCACAATGAGCAGTTCTTC
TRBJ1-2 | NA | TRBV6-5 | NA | CASSRTQDGYTF | TGTGCCAGCAGTCGGACACAGGATGGCTACACCTTC
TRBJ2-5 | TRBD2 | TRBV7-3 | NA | CASSRGEGETQYF | TGTGCCAGCAGCCGGGGGGAGGGAGAGACCCAGTACTTC
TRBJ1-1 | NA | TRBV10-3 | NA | CAIRRTQETDTEAFF | TGTGCCATCAGACGAACACAGGAAACGGACACTGAAGCTTTCTTT
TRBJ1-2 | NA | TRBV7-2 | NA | CASSLIGGYGYTF | TGTGCCAGCAGCTTAATAGGGGGCTATGGCTACACCTTC
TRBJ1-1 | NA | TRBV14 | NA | CASSQDRTGNKAFF | TGTGCCAGCAGCCAAGATCGGACCGGGAATAAAGCTTTCTTT
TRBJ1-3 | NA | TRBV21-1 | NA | CASSKVGGSTGSSGNTIYF | TGTGCCAGCAGCAAAGTGGGTGGGTCAACAGGGAGCTCTGGAAACACCATATATTTT
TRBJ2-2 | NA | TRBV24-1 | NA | CATAQGSTGELFF | TGTGCCACCGCACAGGGTTCTACCGGGGAGCTGTTTTTT
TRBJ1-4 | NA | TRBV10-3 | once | CAISATDRPTNEKLFF | TGTGCCATCAGTGCTACCGACAGACCAACTAATGAAAAACTGTTTTTT
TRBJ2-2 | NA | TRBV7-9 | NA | CATLGGPAGELFF | TGTGCCACCTTAGGGGGACCCGCAGGGGAGCTGTTTTTT
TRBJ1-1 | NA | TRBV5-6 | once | CASSSKWGRVHRAFF | TGTGCCAGCAGCTCGAAGTGGGGGCGAGTTCACCGAGCTTTCTTT